This entry is about one T cell receptor beta chain. Some clones are missing from TCRdb's copy, which holds only in-frame ones; the method was immunoSEQ multiplex PCR. Of about 230,000 clones listed, about four fifths are singletons. This CDR3 contains 15 residues. Between the trimmed V and J ends, which lost 2 bases and 1 base, there was a span of 10 bases. Germline CDR1 and CDR2: SGHRS and YFSETQ. This sample stems from a study of control samples from healthy donors and cancer patients. The sequencing sample was made of PBMCs. This TCR was recovered from a woman aged 55-70 years with lung cancer. The genes are TRBV5-1 and TRBJ1-3, with D unclear. CDR3 DNA sequence: TGCGCCAGCAGCTTATTCATGGGTTCTGGAAACACCATATATTTT. Amino acids: CASSLFMGSGNTIYF.